The 15 T cell receptor beta chains below all came from one sample that was sequenced in a study of T cell responses to AZD1222 COVID-19 vaccine. TCRdb's table, derived via immunoSEQ multiplex PCR, lists solely in-frame clones and lacks some. The sample contains some 130,000 clones, 70% to 90% of which appear only once. The source was peripheral blood, collected on day 0 of AZD1222 vaccination. These receptors were collected from an adult in good health.

The V call is TRBV5-4, the J call TRBJ1-2; 8 bases map to TRBD1. Looked up from germline, CDR1 is SGHNT and CDR2 is YYREEE (reference sequence). With 4 bases clipped from V and 8 bases from J, the junction kept 7 bases outside the gene matches. This CDR3 comprises 13 residues. The CDR3 spells CASSRTGPEGYTF. DNA for the CDR3: TGTGCCAGCAGCCGGACAGGGCCTGAAGGCTACACCTTC. The whole variable domain, filled in from reference TRBV5-4 and TRBJ1-2, reads ETGVTQSPTHLIKTRGQQVTLRCSSQSGHNTVSWYQQALGQGPQFIFQYYREEENGRGNFPPRFSGLQFPNYSSELNVNALELDDSALYLCASSRTGPEGYTFGSGTRLTVV.

The DNA for the CDR3 is TGCGCCAGCAGCTCAAGAACGGTCCGGGAGACCCAGTACTTC. It yields the protein CASSSRTVRETQYF. The genes are TRBV5-1 and TRBJ2-5; no clear D gene. The CDR3 spans 14 residues. V was trimmed by 3 bases and J by 5 bases, leaving 14 bases between them. The germline gives CDR1 SGHRS, CDR2 YFSETQ.

This sequence joins TRBV19 and TRBJ1-2, with 7 bases identical to TRBD1. The trim removed 7 bases at V and 5 bases at J, leaving 13 bases unmatched. Per germline, CDR1 LNHDA and CDR2 SQIVND (reference sequence). The length of the CDR3 is 15 residues. The CDR3 spells CASKASQGTVYGYTF. The CDR3 bases are TGTGCCAGTAAGGCCTCACAGGGGACAGTTTATGGCTACACCTTC.

This sequence joins TRBV14 and TRBJ2-7, with 8 bases fitting TRBD1. J lost 2 bases, V lost 4 bases, and 7 bases had no gene match. The germline V gene encodes CDR1 SGHDN and CDR2 FVKESK. This CDR3 has 15 amino acids. CDR3 protein: CASSPQSQGAYEQYF. In DNA, the CDR3 is TGTGCCAGCAGCCCACAATCACAGGGGGCCTACGAGCAGTACTTC. Variable domain in full (rest from reference TRBV14 and TRBJ2-7): EAGVTQFPSHSVIEKGQTVTLRCDPISGHDNLYWYRRVMGKEIKFLLHFVKESKQDESGMPNNRFLAERTGGTYSTLKVQPAELEDSGVYFCASSPQSQGAYEQYFGPGTRLTVT.

This chain connects TRBV27 to TRBJ1-3; the D gene is possibly TRBD1 (5 bases). The CDR3 is 16 residues long. Germline V lookup: CDR1 MNHEY, CDR2 SMNVEV (reference sequence). V lost 7 bases, J lost 0 bases, and 16 bases lay in between. The CDR3 is CASTSLRGDSGNTIYF. The CDR3 DNA is TGTGCCAGCACCTCCCTGAGGGGCGACTCTGGAAACACCATATATTTT.

The chain recombines TRBV28 with TRBJ2-2, with 11 bases matching TRBD2. The CDR3 loop spans 18 amino acids. Germline V gene sequence: CDR1 MDHEN, CDR2 SYDVKM. The V gene end was trimmed by 2 bases and the J gene end by 7 bases; junction bases not matched to a gene: 12. CDR3 coding DNA: TGTGCCAGCAGTTTAGCGACTAGCGGGACCACATTCGGCGGGGAGCTGTTTTTT. Translation gives CASSLATSGTTFGGELFF.

This clone appeared a few times. The chain links TRBV7-2 to TRBJ1-2; D not resolved. CDR1 SGHTA and CDR2 FQGNSA come from the germline V gene. CDR3 length: 12 amino acids. V lost 3 bases, J lost 5 bases, and 7 bases lay in between. The CDR3 DNA is TGTGCCAGCAGCTTTGATGGGTATGGCTACACCTTC. Translating it yields CASSFDGYGYTF.

This chain uses TRBV20-1 with TRBJ1-3; D unresolved. V was cut by 5 bases and J by 0 bases, with 2 bases left in between. Germline V gives CDR1 DFQATT, CDR2 SNEGSKA (reference sequence). The CDR3 is 11 amino acids. CDR3 in amino acids: CSASSGNTIYF. CDR3 nucleotides: TGCAGTGCTTCCTCTGGAAACACCATATATTTT.

The rearrangement uses TRBV3-1 (or the pseudogene TRBV3-2) and TRBJ2-3; possible D gene TRBD1, 5 bases. The germline V gene encodes CDR1 LGHDT and CDR2 YNNKEL (reference sequence). V was cut by 3 bases and J by 3 bases, with 10 bases left in between. The CDR3 consists of 14 residues. This CDR3 reads CASSHRGATDTQYF. The CDR3 DNA reads as TGTGCCAGCAGCCATAGGGGCGCAACAGATACGCAGTATTTT.

The chain couples TRBV6-5 to TRBJ2-7; 7 bases are a match to TRBD2. Looked up from germline, CDR1 is MNHEY and CDR2 is SVGAGI. The ends lost 11 bases at V and 4 bases at J; junction bases unmatched: 11. The CDR3 is made up of 13 amino acids. CDR3 DNA sequence: TGTGCCTCCGTGAGCGGGACGAGATACGAGCAGTACTTC. Encoded protein: CASVSGTRYEQYF.

The chain is built from TRBV7-9 and TRBJ1-2; the match to TRBD1 covers 9 bases. Germline V gene sequence: CDR1 SEHNR, CDR2 FQNEAQ (reference sequence). CDR3 length equals 15 residues. J lost 6 bases, V lost 2 bases, and 7 bases had no gene match. CDR3 DNA: TGTGCCAGCAGCTTACCGGACAGGGGTCGTGATGGCTACACCTTC. This encodes CASSLPDRGRDGYTF.

The rearrangement links TRBV2 to TRBJ2-1; 7 bases are a match to TRBD1. CDR1 SNHLY and CDR2 FYNNEI come from the germline V gene. There are 15 residues in the CDR3. With V trimmed by 2 bases and J by 8 bases, 9 bases remained unmatched. The DNA for the CDR3 is TGTGCCAGCAGTGAAATTGGGGCTACAGGGGATGAGCAGTTCTTC. Amino acid sequence: CASSEIGATGDEQFF.

The chain links TRBV4-1 to TRBJ2-1; D gene ambiguous. CDR1 MGHRA and CDR2 YSYEKL come from the germline V gene. V gave up 5 bases and J gave up 7 bases, with 6 bases separating them. The CDR3 length is 11 residues. The CDR3 nucleotides read TGCGCCAGCAGCTCAGCAAATGAGCAGTTCTTC. It encodes CASSSANEQFF.

This clone occurred a few times. This chain connects TRBV18 to TRBJ2-7; tentative D call: TRBD2 (6 bases). V lost 3 bases, J lost 1 base, and 13 bases lay in between. This CDR3 contains 15 residues. Per the germline V gene, CDR1 is KGHSH and CDR2 is LQKENI. CDR3 protein: CASSPDMGGSYEQYF. CDR3 coding DNA: TGTGCCAGCTCACCCGACATGGGGGGATCCTACGAGCAGTACTTC.

The chain is built from TRBV19 and TRBJ1-1; unclear D gene. The CDR3 length is 15 residues. Trimming shortened V by 2 bases and J by 1 base, and 11 bases separated the two germline ends. The germline gives CDR1 LNHDA, CDR2 SQIVND (reference sequence). As DNA, the CDR3 is TGTGCCAGTAGTATACGGGAAGATAGGAACACTGAAGCTTTCTTT. This gives the protein CASSIREDRNTEAFF.